This entry describes one TCR beta chain. No cognate antigen has been identified for it. For every CD8+ T cell subset, 300,000 cells were flow-sorted straight into RLT lysis buffer, and each subset was sorted in triplicate. To exclude memory contaminants, naive CD8+ T cells were stringently defined as CD45RO-CCR7+CD27+CD95-. Using standard density gradient centrifugation, peripheral blood mononuclear cells were isolated from buffy coats. A FACSAria III was used to flow-sort naive CD8+ T cells into CXCR3-negative and CXCR3-positive populations. An RNeasy Mini Kit was used to extract total RNA from the sorted cells. This sample stems from a study of CXCR3-negative and CXCR3-positive naive CD8 T cells (dated 2019 in TCRdb). Concerning the study at large: In total, some 140 million TRB reads were obtained, which works out to roughly 1.5 +/- 0.3 million reads per library. Data from 11 donors, pooled across two independent experiments, went into the diversity and physicochemical repertoire analyses. TRBV-TRBJ cluster analysis included naive subsets from five or six donors and memory cells from 3 donors.

The CDR3 measures 15 amino acids from cysteine to phenylalanine. The DNA is not on file. CDR1 and CDR2 are drawn from the germline V gene: KGHDR, SFDVKD. What the authors observed across the whole study: Both naive subsets had comparably high repertoire diversity, while memory CD8+ T cells had much lower repertoire diversity. Because surface CD5, which has been linked to self-reactivity in mice, was comparable between naive subsets, TCR interaction strength was also inferred from TRB CDR3 physicochemical properties. Naive CXCR3-negative and CXCR3-positive cells from the same donor showed similar TRBV-TRBJ usage, whereas memory cells showed distinct patterns. Compared with CXCR3-negative naive cells, CXCR3-positive naive cells had TRB CDR3s with higher hydrophobicity (lower Kidera factor 4), lower energy, and higher strength and volume indices. Because CXCR3 expression was partially decreased after cryopreservation, freshly isolated PBMCs were used for most assays.

This sample was sequenced with a NextSeq 550. The Human TCR Profiling Kit (MiLaboratory) was used to make UMI-labeled 5' RACE TRB cDNA libraries. The full amount of extracted RNA was used for cDNA synthesis, and the full amount of resulting cDNA was used for PCR amplification. Libraries were prepared in parallel with an identical number of PCR cycles. For the original study's pipeline: With a minimum of two reads required per UMI, MIGEC and MiXCR pulled out about 57,000 +/- 9,900 unique UMI-labeled TRB cDNA molecules from each library. Each library averaged 40,000 +/- 10,000 functional in-frame TRB CDR3 nucleotide clonotypes without stop codons. After downsampling to 5000 UMI-labeled TRB molecules per sample, diversity metrics such as normalized Shannon-Wiener and Chao1 were calculated in VDJtools. Clonotype-size-weighted physicochemical properties of the central five CDR3 residues (interaction energy, strength, volume and Kidera factor 4) were computed in VDJtools. TCRdb reprocessed the reads, and each CDR3 protein sequence is entered once, without DNA. The V and J calls and clone size are TCRdb's, not the authors'. The sample's records list approximately 100,000 distinct CDR3 sequences. The ten largest clones capture around 0.35% of the sample.

The chain links TRBV24-1 with TRBJ2-2; TCRdb picks TRBD1, but there is no DNA to check that call. The TCR was taken from a human donor in good health. Some clones in this sample may be carry-over from other donors' samples. Sequencing used naive CXCR3+ CD8+ T cells from blood. The sample's cell subset or site label, decoded: CD45RO-CCR7+CD27+CD95- naive CD8+ T cells expressing CXCR3 (TNR3+). The CDR3 has the sequence CATSDWTGNTGELFF.